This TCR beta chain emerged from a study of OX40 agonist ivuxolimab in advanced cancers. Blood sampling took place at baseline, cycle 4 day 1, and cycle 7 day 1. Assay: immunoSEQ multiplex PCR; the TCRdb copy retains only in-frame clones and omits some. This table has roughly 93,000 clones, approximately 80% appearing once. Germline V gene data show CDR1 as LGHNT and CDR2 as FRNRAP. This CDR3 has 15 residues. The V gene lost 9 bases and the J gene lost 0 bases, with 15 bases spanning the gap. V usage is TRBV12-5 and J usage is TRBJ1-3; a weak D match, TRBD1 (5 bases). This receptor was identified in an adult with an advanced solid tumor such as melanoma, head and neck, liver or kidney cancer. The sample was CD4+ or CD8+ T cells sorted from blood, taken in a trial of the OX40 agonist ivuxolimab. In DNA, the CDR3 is TGTGCTAGCCGGTCGGGGCGGCTCTCTGGAAACACCATATATTTT. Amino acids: CASRSGRLSGNTIYF.